This T cell receptor (beta chain) emerged from a study of T cell responses to AZD1222 COVID-19 vaccine. General observations from the study: Only a handful of AZD1222 recipients tested seropositive at baseline. Every sample of the repertoires postdated the peak T cell response. White British people made up most donors, females outnumbered males, and clonal diversity was possibly underestimated.

As for this clone: Its target is not known.

Using immunoSEQ multiplex PCR, the repertoire was profiled, and TCRdb retains in-frame clones only, with some absent. The sample carries over 130,000 clones, roughly 92% recorded once. V was pared by 1 base and J by 3 bases, with 22 bases between. CDR3 length: 18 amino acids. CDR1 is MDHEN, CDR2 SYDVKM, per germline. Sequencing was performed on peripheral blood, taken on day 0 of AZD1222 vaccination. The V and J genes are TRBV28 and TRBJ2-7; D might be TRBD1 (6 bases). This receptor was taken from an adult in good health. CDR3 amino acids: CASSLLSGATTSFYEQYF. The CDR3 nucleotides read TGTGCCAGCAGTTTATTGTCAGGGGCCACAACCTCCTTCTACGAGCAGTACTTC.